This TCR beta chain was identified in a study of metastatic and nonmetastatic thyroid tumors. Across the whole study: Repertoire comparison spanned blood and tumor or nodule tissue of malignant and benign thyroid patients. Study results and limitations: It was reportedly found that TCR beta diversity was significantly higher in malignant thyroid tumors than in benign nodules, a difference seen in both blood and tumor samples.

Thyroid surgery had not been preceded by any treatment in any patient. Points on this clone: Its antigen is as yet unknown.

Trimming took 4 bases from V and 0 from J, leaving 15 bases between them. The CDR3 runs 17 residues. Germline V gives CDR1 LGHDT, CDR2 YNNKEL (reference sequence). MiXCR reprocessed the PCR reads for TCRdb. The data hold almost 85,000 clones, with roughly an eighth observed a single time. Sequencing was performed on tumor tissue. The chain has TRBV3-1 and TRBJ2-2, with D unresolved. This sequence originates from a female donor with papillary thyroid cancer or a benign thyroid nodule (not recorded which). Some clones in this sample may be carry-over from other donors' samples. The CDR3, as DNA: TGTGCCAGCAGCCTAAGGGCGGAGCCCGCGAACACCGGGGAGCTGTTTTTT. Translated: CASSLRAEPANTGELFF.